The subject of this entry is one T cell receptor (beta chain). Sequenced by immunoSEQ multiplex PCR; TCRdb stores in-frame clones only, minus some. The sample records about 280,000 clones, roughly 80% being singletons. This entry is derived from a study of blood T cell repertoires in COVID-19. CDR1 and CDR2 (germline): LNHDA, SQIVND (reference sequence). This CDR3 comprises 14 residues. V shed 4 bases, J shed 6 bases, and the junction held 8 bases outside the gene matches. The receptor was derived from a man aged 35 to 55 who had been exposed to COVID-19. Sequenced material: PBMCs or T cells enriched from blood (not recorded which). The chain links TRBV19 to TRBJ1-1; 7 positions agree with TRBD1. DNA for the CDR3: TGTGCCAGTAGTAGAGGGGGCCGTTATGCTGAAGCTTTCTTT. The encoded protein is CASSRGGRYAEAFF.